The text below deals with one T cell receptor (beta chain). What it binds is unknown. Sequencing used immunoSEQ multiplex PCR; TCRdb keeps in-frame clones, though not all of them. The sample shows more than 300,000 clones, around 90% of them seen only once. The CDR3 has 14 amino acids. The germline gives CDR1 SGDLS, CDR2 YYNGEE. Trimming took 5 bases from V and 6 from J; bases not matched to a gene: 7. The record originates from a study of Ad26.COV2.S vaccination and SARS-CoV-2 variants. For the study at large: In the study, Ad26.COV2.S was injected intramuscularly once, or twice 56 days apart. Study-wide findings and caveats: Vaccine and placebo recipients had comparable breadth of non-spike TCRs.

The treatment here: 15 to 20 received Ad26.COV2.S at low or high dose, single or two shots; five or six received placebo; per-sample allocation not given. Repertoires come from day 63 after the first vaccine or placebo injection. The donor was a Boston adult aged 18-55 years. An Ad26 vector was used to express Wuhan-strain SARS-CoV-2 spike as the vaccine. The source is a person between 18 and 59 years old who received the Ad26.COV2.S COVID-19 vaccine or a placebo. V and J are TRBV9 and TRBJ2-7; 11 bases map to TRBD1. The sequenced sample was peripheral blood, obtained in a trial of Ad26.COV2.S vaccine versus placebo. Here the CDR3 reads CASSYLGTGGEQYF. CDR3 sequence (DNA): TGTGCCAGCAGTTATCTCGGGACAGGGGGCGAGCAGTACTTC.